The table lists the clone carrying this TCR beta chain with many counts. Its antigen is still unknown. Amplified regions were TCR beta CDR3 sequences from RNA transcripts. With the HTBI primer set, the TCR CDR3 went through a first round of RT-PCR. MiXCR, run by TCRdb on the multiplex PCR reads, gives a single entry per CDR3 protein. In the table there are 500,000 to 750,000 distinct CDR3 sequences, about 43% of which are singletons. This CDR3 has 14 amino acids. The V gene's germline CDR1 is SGHRS and CDR2 YFSETQ. The junction had 3 bases not matched to a gene; V was cut back by 5 bases and J by 5 bases. The study left out patients who had uncontrolled infection, other autoimmune disease, pregnancy or lactation. The sample originates from a study of T cells in Graves' hyperthyroidism and ophthalmopathy. Study-wide results and limits: Progression to ophthalmopathy was predicted a median of approximately seven months early.

Input material: peripheral blood or thyroid tissue (not recorded which). The J gene is TRBJ2-2, the V gene TRBV5-1; 10 bases are a match to TRBD2. This receptor was taken from a woman aged 18-29 years with Graves' hyperthyroidism. This CDR3 reads CASRLTSGTGELFF. In nucleotides, the CDR3 is TGCGCCAGCAGGCTGACTAGCGGGACCGGGGAGCTGTTTTTT. The complete variable domain, with remaining parts taken from reference TRBV5-1 and TRBJ2-2, reads KAGVTQTPRYLIKTRGQQVTLSCSPISGHRSVSWYQQTPGQGLQFLFEYFSETQRNKGNFPGRFSGRQFSNSRSEMNVSTLELGDSALYLCASRLTSGTGELFFGEGSRLTVL.